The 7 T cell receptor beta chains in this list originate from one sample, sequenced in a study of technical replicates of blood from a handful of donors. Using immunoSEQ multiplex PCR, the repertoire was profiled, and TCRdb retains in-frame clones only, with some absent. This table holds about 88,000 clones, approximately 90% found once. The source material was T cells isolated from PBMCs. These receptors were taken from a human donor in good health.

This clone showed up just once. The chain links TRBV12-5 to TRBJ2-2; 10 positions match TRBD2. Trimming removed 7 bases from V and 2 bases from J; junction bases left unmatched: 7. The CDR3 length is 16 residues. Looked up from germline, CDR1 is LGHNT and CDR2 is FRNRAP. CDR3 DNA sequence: TGTGCTAGTGCCCCGCCTAGCGGGGGCAACACCGGGGAGCTGTTTTTT. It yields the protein CASAPPSGGNTGELFF.

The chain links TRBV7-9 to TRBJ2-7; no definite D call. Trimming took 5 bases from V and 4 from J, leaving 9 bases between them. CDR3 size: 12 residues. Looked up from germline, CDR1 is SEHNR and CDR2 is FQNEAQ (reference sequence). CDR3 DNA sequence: TGTGCCAGCAGCCGCGAGGTTTACGAGCAGTACTTC. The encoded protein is CASSREVYEQYF.

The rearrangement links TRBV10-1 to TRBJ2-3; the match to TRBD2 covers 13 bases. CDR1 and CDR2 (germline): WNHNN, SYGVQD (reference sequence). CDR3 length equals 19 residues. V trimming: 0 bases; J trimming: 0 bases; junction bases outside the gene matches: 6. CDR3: CASSESTSGGTTSTDTQYF. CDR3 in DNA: TGCGCCAGCAGTGAGTCGACTAGCGGGGGGACAACTAGCACAGATACGCAGTATTTT.

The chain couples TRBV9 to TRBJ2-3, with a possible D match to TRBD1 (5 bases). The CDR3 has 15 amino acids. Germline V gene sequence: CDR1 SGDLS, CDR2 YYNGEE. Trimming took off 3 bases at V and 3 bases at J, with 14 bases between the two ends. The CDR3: CASSGGVSRTDTQYF. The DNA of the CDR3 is TGTGCCAGCAGCGGGGGCGTGAGTCGAACAGATACGCAGTATTTT.

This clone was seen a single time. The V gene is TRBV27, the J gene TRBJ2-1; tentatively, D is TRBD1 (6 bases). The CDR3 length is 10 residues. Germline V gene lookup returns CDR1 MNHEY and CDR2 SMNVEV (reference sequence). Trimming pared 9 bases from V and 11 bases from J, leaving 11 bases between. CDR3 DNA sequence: TGTGCCAGTGGGTGGGACAAGCAGTTCTTC. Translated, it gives CASGWDKQFF.

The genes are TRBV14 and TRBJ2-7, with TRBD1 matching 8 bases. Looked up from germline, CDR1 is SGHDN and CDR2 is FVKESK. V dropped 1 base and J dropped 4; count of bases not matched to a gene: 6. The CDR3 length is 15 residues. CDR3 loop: CASSQGTGGGYEQYF. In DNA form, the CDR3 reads TGTGCCAGCAGCCAAGGTACAGGGGGTGGATACGAGCAGTACTTC.

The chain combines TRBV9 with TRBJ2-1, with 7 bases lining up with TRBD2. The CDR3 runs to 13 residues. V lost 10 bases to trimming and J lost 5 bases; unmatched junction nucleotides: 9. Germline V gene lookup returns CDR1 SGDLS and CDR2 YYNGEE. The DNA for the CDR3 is TGTGCCCCTGAAACAGCGGGGAACAATGAGCAGTTCTTC. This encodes CAPETAGNNEQFF. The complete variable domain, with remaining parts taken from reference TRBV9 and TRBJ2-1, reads DSGVTQTPKHLITATGQRVTLRCSPRSGDLSVYWYQQSLDQGLQFLIQYYNGEERAKGNILERFSAQQFPDLHSELNLSSLELGDSALYFCAPETAGNNEQFFGPGTRLTVL.